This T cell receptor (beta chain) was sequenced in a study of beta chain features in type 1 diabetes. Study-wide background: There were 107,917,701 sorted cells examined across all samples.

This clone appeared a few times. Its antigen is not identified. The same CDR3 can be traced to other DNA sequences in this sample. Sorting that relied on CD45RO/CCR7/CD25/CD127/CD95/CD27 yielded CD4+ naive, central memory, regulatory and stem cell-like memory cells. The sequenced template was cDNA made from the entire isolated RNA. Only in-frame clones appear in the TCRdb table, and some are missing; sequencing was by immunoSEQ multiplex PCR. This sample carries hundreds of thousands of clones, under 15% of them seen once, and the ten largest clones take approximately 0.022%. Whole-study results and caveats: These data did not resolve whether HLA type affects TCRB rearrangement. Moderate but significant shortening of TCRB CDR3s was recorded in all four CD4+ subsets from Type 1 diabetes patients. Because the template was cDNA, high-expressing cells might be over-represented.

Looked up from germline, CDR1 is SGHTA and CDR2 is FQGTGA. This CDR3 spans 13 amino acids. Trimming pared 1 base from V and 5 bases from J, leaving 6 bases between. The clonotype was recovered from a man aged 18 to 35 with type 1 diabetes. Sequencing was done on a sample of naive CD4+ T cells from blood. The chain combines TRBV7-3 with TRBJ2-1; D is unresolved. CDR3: CASSLSRDNEQFF. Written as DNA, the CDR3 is TGTGCCAGCAGCTTAAGTCGGGACAATGAGCAGTTCTTC.